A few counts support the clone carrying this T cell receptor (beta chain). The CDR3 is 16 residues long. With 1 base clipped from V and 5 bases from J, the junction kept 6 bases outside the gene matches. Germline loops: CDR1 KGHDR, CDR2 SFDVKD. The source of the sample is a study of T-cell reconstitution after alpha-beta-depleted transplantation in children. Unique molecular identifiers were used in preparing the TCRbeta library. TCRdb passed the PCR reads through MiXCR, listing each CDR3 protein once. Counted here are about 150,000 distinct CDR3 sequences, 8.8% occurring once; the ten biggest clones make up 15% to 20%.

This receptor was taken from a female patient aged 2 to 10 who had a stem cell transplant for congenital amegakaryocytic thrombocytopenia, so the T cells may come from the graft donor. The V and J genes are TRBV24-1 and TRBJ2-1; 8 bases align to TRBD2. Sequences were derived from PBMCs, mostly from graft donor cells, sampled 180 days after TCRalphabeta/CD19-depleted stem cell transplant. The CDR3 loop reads CATSDLVSGGHNEQFF. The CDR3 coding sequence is TGTGCCACCAGTGATTTAGTCAGCGGGGGACACAATGAGCAGTTCTTC.